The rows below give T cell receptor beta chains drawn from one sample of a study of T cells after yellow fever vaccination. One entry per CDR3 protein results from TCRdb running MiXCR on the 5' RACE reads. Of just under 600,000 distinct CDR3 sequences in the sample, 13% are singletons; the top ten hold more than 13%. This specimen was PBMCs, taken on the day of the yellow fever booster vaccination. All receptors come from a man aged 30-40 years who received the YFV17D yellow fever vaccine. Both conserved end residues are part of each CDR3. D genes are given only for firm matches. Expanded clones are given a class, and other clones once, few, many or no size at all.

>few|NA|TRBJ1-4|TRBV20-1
TGCAGTGCTCCTCTCCCGGGACGTAATAATGAAAAACTGTTTTTT
CSAPLPGRNNEKLFF
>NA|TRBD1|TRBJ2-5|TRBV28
TGTGCCAGCAGTTTAATCGAGGGACAGGGGAAAGAGACCCAGTACTTC
CASSLIEGQGKETQYF
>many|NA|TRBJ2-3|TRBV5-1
TGCGCCAGCAGCTTGGGGAACACAGATACGCAGTATTTT
CASSLGNTDTQYF
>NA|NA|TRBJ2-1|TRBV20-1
TGCAGTGCTCCGATCGGGAGCCGTTACAATGAGCAGTTCTTC
CSAPIGSRYNEQFF
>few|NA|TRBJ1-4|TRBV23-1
TGCGCCAGCAGTCAGCCGACATACCATAATGAAAAACTGTTTTTT
CASSQPTYHNEKLFF
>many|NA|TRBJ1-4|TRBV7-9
TGTGCCAGCAGCTCGGGTGCAACTAATGAAAAACTGTTTTTT
CASSSGATNEKLFF
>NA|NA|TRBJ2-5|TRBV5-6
TGTGCCAGCACCAGAGGCCCCACCAACCAAGAGACCCAGTACTTC
CASTRGPTNQETQYF
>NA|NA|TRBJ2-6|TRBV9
TGTGCCAGCAGCGACGGGGTCACTGGGGCCAACGTCCTGACTTTC
CASSDGVTGANVLTF
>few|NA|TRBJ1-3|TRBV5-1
TGCGCCAGCAGCTCTGAAAGGTCTGGAAACACCATATATTTT
CASSSERSGNTIYF
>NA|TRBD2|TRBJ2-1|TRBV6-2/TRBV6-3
TGTGCCAGCAGTTACGGGGCGGCGGGAGGCCTCTCCTACAATGAGCAGTTCTTC
CASSYGAAGGLSYNEQFF
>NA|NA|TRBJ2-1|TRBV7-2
TGTGCCAGCAGCCGTCCAGGGTTTTATGAGCAGTTCTTC
CASSRPGFYEQFF
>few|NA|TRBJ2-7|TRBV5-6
TGTGCCAGCAGCTTGGGCCTCCAGGGACGGGGCGTAGAGCAGTACTTC
CASSLGLQGRGVEQYF
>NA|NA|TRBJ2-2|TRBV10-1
TGCGCCAGCAGCTCCACGGACTATGGCTCGGGCGGGGAGCTGTTTTTT
CASSSTDYGSGGELFF
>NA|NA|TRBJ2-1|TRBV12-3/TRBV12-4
TGTGCCAGCAAAAATAGCGTAGAGCAGTTCTTC
CASKNSVEQFF
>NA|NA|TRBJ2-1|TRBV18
TGTGCCAGCTCACCACCGTCACTAAACAATGAGCAGTTCTTC
CASSPPSLNNEQFF
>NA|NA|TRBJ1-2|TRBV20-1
TGCAGTGCCAACTCGGGGGGAGCGGCCTATGGCTACACCTTC
CSANSGGAAYGYTF
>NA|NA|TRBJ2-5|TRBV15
TGTGCCACCAAATCACGGGGCAGAGTGGCACAAGAGACCCAGTACTTC
CATKSRGRVAQETQYF
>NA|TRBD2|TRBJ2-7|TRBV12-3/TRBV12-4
TGTGCCAGCAGTTCAGCGGGACTCCTGTACGAGCAGTACTTC
CASSSAGLLYEQYF
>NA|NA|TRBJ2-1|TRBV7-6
TGTGCCAGCAGCTTAGAGGCGGGATCCCCCGGTGAGCAGTTCTTC
CASSLEAGSPGEQFF
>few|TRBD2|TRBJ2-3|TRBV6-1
TGTGCCAGCAGTCCCCGTGGAGCTAGCGGGGGCACAGATACGCAGTATTTT
CASSPRGASGGTDTQYF
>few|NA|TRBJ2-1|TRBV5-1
TGCGCCAGCAGCTTGGGGAGTAACAGCGATGAGCAGTTCTTC
CASSLGSNSDEQFF
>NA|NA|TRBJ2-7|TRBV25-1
TGTGCCAGCAGTGAAGCCAGGGAGCGGGAGCAGTACTTC
CASSEAREREQYF
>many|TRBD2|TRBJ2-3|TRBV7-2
TGTGCCAGCAGCTTTGGCGGGAGTCTGGATACGCAGTATTTT
CASSFGGSLDTQYF
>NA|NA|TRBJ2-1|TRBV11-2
TGTGCCAGCAGCCCCCCTAAGAGCGGTTACAATGAGCAGTTCTTC
CASSPPKSGYNEQFF
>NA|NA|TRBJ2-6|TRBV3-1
TGTGCCAGCAGGCCTTCAGCCGGATGGGCCAACGTCCTGACTTTC
CASRPSAGWANVLTF
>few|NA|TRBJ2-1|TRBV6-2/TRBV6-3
TGTGCCAGCAGCCCACAGGGGGGGTCCTACAATGAGCAGTTCTTC
CASSPQGGSYNEQFF
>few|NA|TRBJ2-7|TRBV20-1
TGCAGTGCTCCGATTAGCGGAAGCTCCTACGAGCAGTACTTC
CSAPISGSSYEQYF
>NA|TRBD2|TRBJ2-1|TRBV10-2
TGCGCCAGCAGGACTAGCGGGAAGTACTACAATGAGCAGTTCTTC
CASRTSGKYYNEQFF
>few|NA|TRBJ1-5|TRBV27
TGTGCCAGCAGTTCCACAGGGATTTTACGCAATCAGCCCCAGCATTTT
CASSSTGILRNQPQHF
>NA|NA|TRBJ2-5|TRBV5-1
TGCGCCAGCAGCATACAGGGTGGAGTGGAGACCCAGTACTTC
CASSIQGGVETQYF
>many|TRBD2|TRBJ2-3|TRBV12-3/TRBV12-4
TGTGCCAGCAGTCCGAGGACTAGCGGGAGGGGAGATACGCAGTATTTT
CASSPRTSGRGDTQYF
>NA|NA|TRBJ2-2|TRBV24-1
TGTGCCACCCAGGAGGTCACCGGGGAGCTGTTTTTT
CATQEVTGELFF
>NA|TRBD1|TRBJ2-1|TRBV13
TGTGCCAGCAGCTTCGGAGACAGGGCATACAATGAGCAGTTCTTC
CASSFGDRAYNEQFF
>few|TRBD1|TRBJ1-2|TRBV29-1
TGCAGCGTGGCAGGGACAGGGGATGGAGAGAACTATGGCTACACCTTC
CSVAGTGDGENYGYTF
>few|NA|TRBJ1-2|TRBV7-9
TGTGCCAGCAGCTTAGGACGGGATGATGGCTACACCTTC
CASSLGRDDGYTF
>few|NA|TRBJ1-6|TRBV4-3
TGCGCCAGCAGCCAAGATCCAGGGGAAGCGGATAATTCACCCCTCCACTTT
CASSQDPGEADNSPLHF
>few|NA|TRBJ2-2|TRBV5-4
TGTGCCAGCAGCTTAATACAGTACCCGAACACCGGGGAGCTGTTTTTT
CASSLIQYPNTGELFF